A selection of T cell receptor beta chains follows, all from one sample in a study of response to subunit inactivated influenza vaccine. TCRdb used MiXCR to reprocess the RT-PCR reads, holding one entry per CDR3 protein. The profile shows over 800,000 distinct CDR3 sequences, 20% to 25% of them singletons. The sample in question was PBMCs from blood, obtained less than 6 days after vaccination. The receptors come from a man aged 50-60 years who received an inactivated influenza vaccine. The CDR3 runs from the conserved cysteine through the conserved F or W. D genes are given only for firm matches. The listing skips clone size in some rows; elsewhere it reads once, few, many or a size class.

j_call	clone_size	cdr3_length	d_call	v_call	cdr3_aa	cdr3_nt
TRBJ2-2	few	12	.	TRBV4-3	CASSQVGGELFF	TGCGCCAGCAGCCAAGTGGGGGGGGAGCTGTTTTTT
TRBJ2-3	few	17	.	TRBV6-2/TRBV6-3	CASTPYFETLNTDTQYF	TGTGCCAGCACCCCATATTTCGAAACCCTGAACACAGATACGCAGTATTTT
TRBJ2-1	few	14	TRBD2	TRBV24-1	CATSPGLANNEQFF	TGTGCCACCAGCCCGGGACTAGCGAACAATGAGCAGTTCTTC
TRBJ1-5	many	13	.	TRBV24-1	CATSDLLGQPQHF	TGTGCCACCAGTGATTTGCTGGGACAGCCCCAGCATTTT
TRBJ1-2	few	15	.	TRBV5-1	CASSFPPGGDYGYTF	TGCGCCAGCAGCTTTCCCCCGGGTGGGGACTATGGCTACACCTTC
TRBJ1-1	few	14	.	TRBV7-9	CASSRSDRNTEAFF	TGTGCCAGCAGTCGGAGCGACAGGAACACTGAAGCTTTCTTT
TRBJ2-7	few	12	.	TRBV5-1	CASSPITGEQYF	TGCGCCAGCAGCCCTATAACAGGGGAGCAGTACTTC
TRBJ1-1	many	14	.	TRBV7-8	CASSLIQGTTEAFF	TGTGCCAGCAGCTTGATCCAGGGAACAACCGAAGCTTTCTTT
TRBJ2-7	.	15	.	TRBV10-3	CAISESSWQSYEQYF	TGTGCCATCAGTGAGTCGTCCTGGCAGAGTTATGAGCAGTACTTC
TRBJ2-3	.	14	.	TRBV20-1	CSARDQGSMDTQYF	TGCAGTGCTAGAGATCAGGGGTCCATGGATACGCAGTATTTT
TRBJ2-7	few	18	.	TRBV6-5	CASSYSLPYRTESYEQYF	TGTGCCAGCAGTTACTCCCTTCCATACCGGACCGAGTCCTACGAGCAGTACTTC
TRBJ2-3	few	14	.	TRBV4-2	CASSQDGWGDTQYF	TGTGCCAGCAGCCAAGATGGGTGGGGAGATACGCAGTATTTT
TRBJ2-7	few	13	.	TRBV7-3	CASSLEGRSEQYF	TGTGCCAGCAGCTTAGAAGGCCGCTCCGAGCAGTACTTC
TRBJ2-1	.	14	.	TRBV11-2	CASSSSGARNEQFF	TGTGCCAGCAGCTCATCAGGTGCTCGCAATGAGCAGTTCTTC
TRBJ1-4	.	14	TRBD1	TRBV5-1	CASRYGTGTEKLFF	TGCGCCAGCAGATACGGGACAGGCACTGAAAAACTGTTTTTT
TRBJ1-5	.	15	.	TRBV6-1	CASSAGSGYNQPQHF	TGTGCCAGCAGCGCAGGGTCCGGATACAATCAGCCCCAGCATTTT
TRBJ2-5	.	13	.	TRBV28	CASSFQAAETQYF	TGTGCCAGCAGTTTCCAGGCAGCGGAGACCCAGTACTTC
TRBJ2-3	.	17	.	TRBV9	CASSVGASTRGTDTQYF	TGTGCCAGCAGCGTAGGCGCCTCGACTCGTGGCACAGATACGCAGTATTTT
TRBJ2-5	.	16	TRBD1	TRBV5-1	CASSLEGTGDQETQYF	TGCGCCAGCAGCTTGGAGGGGACAGGGGACCAAGAGACCCAGTACTTC
TRBJ1-5	.	15	.	TRBV24-1	CATQNLNGGNQPQHF	TGTGCCACCCAAAATCTTAACGGGGGCAATCAGCCCCAGCATTTT
TRBJ1-1	few	14	.	TRBV29-1	CSVEARRGNTEAFF	TGCAGCGTTGAAGCCCGGCGGGGGAACACTGAAGCTTTCTTT
TRBJ2-7	.	17	TRBD2	TRBV5-1	CASSLAGGGTITYEQYF	TGCGCCAGCAGCTTGGCCGGCGGGGGGACTATTACCTACGAGCAGTACTTC
TRBJ2-5	.	19	TRBD2	TRBV10-3	CAISEVTGTSGRALKTQYF	TGTGCCATCAGTGAAGTTACCGGGACTAGCGGGAGGGCCCTCAAGACCCAGTACTTC
TRBJ1-6	.	16	TRBD1	TRBV12-3/TRBV12-4	CASSLGTGGVYSPLHF	TGTGCCAGCAGTTTGGGGACAGGGGGAGTTTATTCACCCCTCCACTTT
TRBJ1-1	few	13	TRBD1	TRBV24-1	CATRGTGATEAFF	TGTGCCACCCGTGGGACAGGGGCCACTGAAGCTTTCTTT
TRBJ2-7	.	16	.	TRBV7-9	CASSSAGTTLGYEQYF	TGTGCCAGCAGCTCAGCCGGGACCACACTGGGTTACGAGCAGTACTTC
TRBJ1-5	.	16	.	TRBV21-1	CASSKRDREDNQPQHF	TGTGCCAGCAGCAAGAGGGACAGGGAGGACAATCAGCCCCAGCATTTT
TRBJ2-1	few	15	TRBD2	TRBV4-3	CASSQGRTSAQEQFF	TGCGCCAGCAGCCAAGGGCGGACTAGTGCACAGGAGCAGTTCTTC
TRBJ1-6	.	14	TRBD1	TRBV7-9	CASSRGTGESPLHF	TGTGCCAGCAGCCGTGGGACAGGGGAATCACCCCTCCACTTT
TRBJ1-1	few	13	.	TRBV6-1	CASSNTGGREAFF	TGTGCCAGCAGCAATACAGGAGGAAGAGAAGCTTTCTTT
TRBJ2-5	.	14	.	TRBV5-6	CASSSYAVLETQYF	TGTGCCAGCAGCTCCTATGCGGTTTTGGAGACCCAGTACTTC
TRBJ2-2	.	16	TRBD1	TRBV20-1	CSARDLGQGNTGELFF	TGCAGTGCTAGAGATCTGGGACAGGGTAACACCGGGGAGCTGTTTTTT
TRBJ2-5	.	14	.	TRBV18	CASSPREFQETQYF	TGTGCCAGCTCACCCCGGGAATTTCAAGAGACCCAGTACTTC
TRBJ2-3	few	16	.	TRBV6-1	CASSDPRGQSTDTQYF	TGTGCCAGCAGTGACCCTCGGGGGCAAAGCACAGATACGCAGTATTTT
TRBJ2-2	.	14	.	TRBV27	CASRPAGRTGELFF	TGTGCCAGCAGGCCCGCTGGGCGCACCGGGGAGCTGTTTTTT
TRBJ2-1	many	14	.	TRBV20-1	CSARDPRERNEQFF	TGCAGTGCTAGAGATCCCAGGGAGAGGAATGAGCAGTTCTTC
TRBJ2-1	.	19	TRBD2	TRBV4-3	CASSQDLTSGGAIYNEQFF	TGCGCCAGCAGCCAAGATCTGACTAGCGGGGGGGCAATTTACAATGAGCAGTTCTTC
TRBJ2-2	.	11	.	TRBV5-1	CASTFSGELFF	TGCGCCAGCACCTTTTCCGGGGAGCTGTTTTTT
TRBJ1-5	few	15	.	TRBV27	CASSLGQGIRQPQHF	TGTGCCAGCAGTTTAGGGCAGGGAATAAGGCAGCCCCAGCATTTT
TRBJ2-3	few	16	TRBD2	TRBV5-6	CASSPKLAGGIDTQYF	TGTGCCAGCAGCCCCAAACTAGCGGGAGGAATAGATACGCAGTATTTT
TRBJ2-3	.	14	.	TRBV5-1	CASSLAVTPDTQYF	TGCGCCAGCAGCTTGGCGGTCACTCCAGATACGCAGTATTTT
TRBJ2-1	.	15	.	TRBV20-1	CSATGEGGDYNEQFF	TGCAGTGCAACCGGAGAGGGGGGGGACTACAATGAGCAGTTCTTC
TRBJ1-3	few	16	.	TRBV7-2	CASSLAESGSGNTIYF	TGTGCCAGCAGCTTAGCTGAGTCCGGGTCTGGAAACACCATATATTTT
TRBJ2-7	many	17	TRBD2	TRBV5-1	CASSLAPGLAGSYEQYF	TGCGCCAGCAGCTTGGCCCCCGGACTAGCTGGCTCCTACGAGCAGTACTTC
TRBJ2-1	many	14	.	TRBV5-1	CASLRDSLQNEQFF	TGCGCCAGCCTGCGGGACAGCTTACAAAATGAGCAGTTCTTC
TRBJ2-7	few	18	TRBD1	TRBV11-2	CASSLHPTWTGDSYEQYF	TGTGCCAGCAGCTTACACCCAACTTGGACAGGGGATAGCTACGAGCAGTACTTC
TRBJ2-7	.	12	.	TRBV20-1	CSAAREKNEQYF	TGCAGTGCCGCGCGGGAAAAAAACGAGCAGTACTTC
TRBJ2-7	.	14	.	TRBV7-8	CASSFGRSYYEQYF	TGTGCCAGCAGCTTCGGCAGGAGCTACTACGAGCAGTACTTC
TRBJ1-4	.	16	TRBD1	TRBV7-9	CASSLDRTGSYEKLFF	TGTGCCAGCAGCTTAGACCGGACAGGGTCCTATGAAAAACTGTTTTTT
TRBJ2-2	many	13	.	TRBV7-6	CASSLDGPGELFF	TGTGCCAGCAGCTTGGACGGACCCGGGGAGCTGTTTTTT
TRBJ2-3	.	15	TRBD1	TRBV11-2	CASSFNTGTADTQYF	TGTGCCAGCAGCTTCAACACAGGGACAGCGGATACGCAGTATTTT